This TCR beta chain was profiled in a study of blood T cells in healthy people across ages. The CDR3 runs 13 residues. Looked up from germline, CDR1 is DFQATT and CDR2 is SNEGSKA (reference sequence). The ends were cut back, 4 bases at V and 3 bases at J, with 10 bases in the middle. PCR was performed a second time for about 7 to 12 cycles using a sample-barcoded 5' primer and a J-beta primer mix. A single record per CDR3 protein comes from TCRdb applying MiXCR to the 5' RACE reads. Counted here are some 1.5 million distinct CDR3 sequences, roughly 27% occurring once; the ten biggest clones make up less than 9.5%.

The TCR comes from a woman in her thirties in good health. Material for sequencing was blood. The chain has TRBV20-1 and TRBJ1-5; D is perhaps TRBD1 (6 bases). CDR3 sequence: CSATSGANQPQHF. The DNA of the CDR3 is TGCAGTGCTACCTCAGGGGCCAATCAGCCCCAGCATTTT.